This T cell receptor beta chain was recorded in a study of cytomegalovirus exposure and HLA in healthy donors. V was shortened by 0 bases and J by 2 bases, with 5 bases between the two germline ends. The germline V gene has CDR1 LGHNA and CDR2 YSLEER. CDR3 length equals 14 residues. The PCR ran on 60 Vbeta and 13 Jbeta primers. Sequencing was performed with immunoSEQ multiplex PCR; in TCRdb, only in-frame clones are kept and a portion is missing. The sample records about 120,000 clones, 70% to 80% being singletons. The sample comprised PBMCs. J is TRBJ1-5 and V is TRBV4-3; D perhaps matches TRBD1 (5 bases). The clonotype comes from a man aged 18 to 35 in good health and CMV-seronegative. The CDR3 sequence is CASSQDRGNQPQHF. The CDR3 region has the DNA TGCGCCAGCAGCCAAGACAGGGGCAATCAGCCCCAGCATTTT.